Presented here are 32 T cell receptor beta chains from one specimen sequenced in a study of T cells in Graves' hyperthyroidism and ophthalmopathy. The TCR beta CDR3 regions underwent amplification using RNA transcripts as the source. The TCR CDR3 was amplified in a first-round RT-PCR using the HTBI primer set. TCRdb ran MiXCR on the multiplex PCR reads and lists one entry per CDR3 protein. The data show fewer than 700,000 distinct CDR3 sequences, under 20% seen once. The sequenced sample was blood. These receptors came from a woman younger than 45 with Graves' hyperthyroidism.

The rearrangement uses TRBV6-1 and TRBJ2-2; D is possibly TRBD2 (5 bases). This CDR3 is built from 18 residues. Germline loops: CDR1 MNHNS, CDR2 SASEGT. V shed 6 bases and J shed 0 bases, with 20 bases lying between them. CDR3 sequence: CASRAPGWRATNTGELFF. As DNA, the CDR3 is TGTGCCAGCAGGGCGCCGGGGTGGCGGGCTACGAACACCGGGGAGCTGTTTTTT.

This clonotype was seen repeatedly, ten times or more. The chain carries TRBV12-3 or TRBV12-4 and TRBJ2-2; D is ambiguous. The ends were cut back, 6 bases at V and 2 bases at J, with 13 bases in the middle. This CDR3 spans 15 amino acids. Written as DNA, the CDR3 is TGTGCCAGCAGCTCGCGTAGGCATAACACCGGGGAGCTGTTTTTT. This encodes CASSSRRHNTGELFF.

The table lists this clonotype with many counts. The chain recombines TRBV7-9 with TRBJ2-7; D gene ambiguous. The germline CDR1 and CDR2 sequences are SEHNR and FQNEAQ (reference sequence). There are 15 residues in the CDR3. Trimming cost V 5 bases and J 0 bases, with 14 bases left between them. The CDR3 here is CASSPSAVLSYEQYF. In DNA form, the CDR3 reads TGTGCCAGCAGCCCCTCCGCGGTCCTCTCCTACGAGCAGTACTTC.

This clonotype has at least ten counts. The J gene is TRBJ2-1, the V gene TRBV29-1; 8 bases line up with TRBD2. Germline CDR1 is SQVTM and CDR2 is ANQGSEA. With V trimmed by 7 bases and J by 0 bases, 8 bases remained unmatched. CDR3 length: 15 residues. The CDR3 DNA reads TGCAGCGCCCGAGTAGCGGGATTCTCCTACAATGAGCAGTTCTTC. Translated: CSARVAGFSYNEQFF.

This chain connects TRBV6-2 or TRBV6-3 to TRBJ2-3; 11 bases match TRBD1. CDR3 length: 14 residues. The germline gives CDR1 MNHEY, CDR2 SVGEGT. J gave up 4 bases and V 8 bases, and 5 bases lay outside the gene matches. CDR3 nucleotide sequence: TGTGCCAGCGGACAGGGGGCGAAGGCAGATACGCAGTATTTT. Its translation is CASGQGAKADTQYF.

The rearrangement links TRBV3-1 to TRBJ2-7, with TRBD1 identical over 7 bases. The CDR3 has 13 amino acids. J lost 6 bases, V lost 1 base, and 3 bases had no gene match. Germline V CDR1 and CDR2: LGHDT, YNNKEL (reference sequence). CDR3 residues: CASSQGQGGEQYF. In nucleotides, the CDR3 is TGTGCCAGCAGCCAAGGACAGGGTGGCGAGCAGTACTTC.

This clonotype has at least ten counts. J is TRBJ2-1 and V is TRBV11-2; TRBD1 matches at 8 bases. The CDR3 runs to 14 residues. Germline V gene lookup returns CDR1 SGHAT and CDR2 FQNNGV. V gave up 5 bases and J gave up 10 bases; unmatched junction bases: 10. The CDR3 nucleotides read TGTGCCAGCAGCAGACTCGACAGGGGAGAGGAGCAGTTCTTC. As protein: CASSRLDRGEEQFF.

This clonotype was seen many times. The V call is TRBV18, the J call TRBJ2-1; TRBD1 might be the D (7 bases). Trimming stripped 2 bases from V and 8 bases from J, with 13 bases between. Germline CDR1 reads KGHSH; CDR2 reads LQKENI. The CDR3 runs 14 residues. The CDR3 reads CASSPTRGVDEQFF. The CDR3 DNA sequence: TGTGCCAGCTCACCAACCAGGGGGGTCGATGAGCAGTTCTTC.

This clonotype was recorded many times. The rearrangement joins TRBV20-1 to TRBJ2-1, with D perhaps TRBD1 or TRBD2 (6 bases each). Germline V gives CDR1 DFQATT, CDR2 SNEGSKA (reference sequence). V was clipped by 5 bases and J by 6 bases, with 11 bases between them. This CDR3 spans 12 amino acids. In nucleotides, the CDR3 is TGCAGTGCTGGGGGGCCCGTCAATGAGCAGTTCTTC. Its protein is CSAGGPVNEQFF.

This clonotype was counted between two and nine times. The chain has TRBV11-2 and TRBJ2-5; 9 bases align to TRBD1. After removal of 4 bases from V and 3 bases from J, the junction contained 6 bases not matched to a gene. Germline V CDR1 and CDR2: SGHAT, FQNNGV. The CDR3 has 15 amino acids. The CDR3 protein is CASSSDRGYEETQYF. CDR3 nucleotide sequence: TGTGCCAGCAGCTCGGACAGGGGTTACGAAGAGACCCAGTACTTC.

This clonotype was detected only once. A read error may explain this, as a much larger clone is one base away. This sequence joins TRBV7-2 and TRBJ1-2; D gene unclear. This CDR3 comprises 15 residues. Deletions cut 6 bases from V and 0 bases from J, with 14 bases between. Germline V gives CDR1 SGHTA, CDR2 FQGNSA. DNA for the CDR3: TGTGCCAGCAGACTCGCAGGTTCGACTAACTATGGCTACACCTTC. Amino acid sequence: CASRLAGSTNYGYTF.

The table lists this clonotype with many counts. The V gene is TRBV5-4, the J gene TRBJ1-2; TRBD1 matches at 8 bases. After removal of 4 bases from V and 4 bases from J, the junction contained 9 bases not matched to a gene. CDR3 size: 15 residues. Germline values: CDR1 SGHNT, CDR2 YYREEE (reference sequence). CDR3 amino acids: CASSTRQGMGYGYTF. In DNA form, the CDR3 reads TGTGCCAGCAGCACAAGACAGGGGATGGGCTATGGCTACACCTTC.

The CDR3 coding sequence is TGCGCCAGCAGCTTGGTATCGACACAAATTTTCTCTGGGGCCAACGTCCTGACTTTC. Amino acid sequence: CASSLVSTQIFSGANVLTF. The chain combines TRBV5-1 with TRBJ2-6; D remains ambiguous. Germline V gene data show CDR1 as SGHRS and CDR2 as YFSETQ. The CDR3 has 19 amino acids. Trimming cost V 0 bases and J 0 bases, with 16 bases left between them.

The chain couples TRBV20-1 to TRBJ2-1; 10 bases agree with TRBD2. This CDR3 is 13 amino acids long. J was trimmed by 9 bases and V by 2 bases; bases with no gene match: 4. CDR1 is DFQATT, CDR2 SNEGSKA, per germline (reference sequence). Here the CDR3 reads CSARSGRDGEQFF. The CDR3 DNA reads as TGCAGTGCTAGAAGCGGGAGGGACGGTGAGCAGTTCTTC.

J is TRBJ2-1 and V is TRBV5-1; possibly TRBD2 for D (5 bases). The CDR3 runs to 16 residues. V dropped 0 bases and J dropped 4 bases, with 14 bases sitting between them. CDR1 SGHRS and CDR2 YFSETQ come from the germline V gene. As DNA, the CDR3 is TGCGCCAGCAGCTTGGTAGGCGGAAGAGGGTACAATGAGCAGTTCTTC. Encoded protein: CASSLVGGRGYNEQFF. Together with reference TRBV5-1 and TRBJ2-1, the CDR3 gives the full variable domain: KAGVTQTPRYLIKTRGQQVTLSCSPISGHRSVSWYQQTPGQGLQFLFEYFSETQRNKGNFPGRFSGRQFSNSRSEMNVSTLELGDSALYLCASSLVGGRGYNEQFFGPGTRLTVL.

Regarding this clonotype: A much larger clone sits a single nucleotide away, making a read error possible. The chain recombines TRBV6-1 with TRBJ2-3; maybe TRBD2 (5 bases). The V end lost 4 bases, the J end lost 5 bases, and 25 bases lay between the germline ends. In germline, CDR1 is MNHNS, CDR2 SASEGT. The CDR3 contains 18 residues. CDR3 bases: TGTGCCAGCAGTGGACAAGGGAGTGGGAACAACGTTAAAGATACGCAGTATTTT. The encoded protein is CASSGQGSGNNVKDTQYF.

The rearrangement uses TRBV12-3 or TRBV12-4 and TRBJ1-6; tentatively, D is TRBD1 (5 bases). CDR3 length equals 14 residues. V lost 6 bases to trimming and J lost 7 bases, with 13 bases between them. CDR3 protein: CASSPQGMNSPLHF. The CDR3 DNA reads TGTGCCAGCAGCCCTCAGGGCATGAATTCACCCCTCCACTTT.

Details on this clonotype: Being one base from a much bigger clone, this may be a read error. The CDR3, as DNA: TGTGCCAGCACCTCAGGGAACACTGAAGCTTTCTTT. Translating it yields CASTSGNTEAFF. The V and J genes are TRBV6-1 and TRBJ1-1, with D unresolved. This CDR3 contains 12 residues. Germline CDR1 and CDR2: MNHNS and SASEGT. Trimming pared 7 bases from V and 1 base from J, leaving 7 bases between.

This chain joins TRBV7-2 and TRBJ2-7; TRBD2 is a possible D gene (6 bases). This CDR3 has 16 residues. The germline CDR1 and CDR2 sequences are SGHTA and FQGNSA. V was trimmed by 5 bases and J by 6 bases, leaving 23 bases between them. The CDR3 DNA is TGTGCCAGCAGCCTGCTAGCCCCGGCGGGATTACGCGAGCAGTACTTC. Protein product: CASSLLAPAGLREQYF.

The table lists this clonotype with many counts. The chain carries TRBV5-1 and TRBJ2-7; 7 bases match TRBD1. Trimming cost V 1 base and J 2 bases; bases outside gene matches: 9. The CDR3 covers 16 residues. CDR1 and CDR2 from the germline V gene are SGHRS and YFSETQ. In nucleotides, the CDR3 is TGCGCCAGCAGCTTGCCCCGTACAGGGGTTCCCTACGAGCAGTACTTC. It translates to CASSLPRTGVPYEQYF.

The chain has TRBV5-1 and TRBJ2-7; 8 positions match TRBD2. The J segment lost 4 bases and the V segment lost 4 bases, leaving 16 bases of the junction unmatched. CDR1 is SGHRS, CDR2 YFSETQ, per germline. CDR3 length equals 17 residues. CDR3 in DNA: TGCGCCAGCAGCCTTCGGGCGAGGACGGGAGGGGATTACGAGCAGTACTTC. It yields the protein CASSLRARTGGDYEQYF.

This chain uses TRBV11-2 with TRBJ2-4, with D perhaps being TRBD1 or TRBD2 (5 bases each). The CDR3 length is 12 residues. The germline V gene has CDR1 SGHAT and CDR2 FQNNGV. Deletions cut 6 bases from V and 10 bases from J, with 13 bases between. The CDR3, as DNA: TGTGCCAGCAGATCCCAGGGACCTATTCAGTACTTC. Protein sequence: CASRSQGPIQYF.

This clonotype was observed a few times. The CDR3 loop reads CASTILAGGDNEQFF. The CDR3 DNA follows: TGTGCCAGCACCATACTAGCGGGGGGGGACAATGAGCAGTTCTTC. The chain has TRBV6-1 and TRBJ2-1; 13 bases agree with TRBD2. V was pared by 7 bases and J by 5 bases, with 5 bases of the junction left unmatched. This CDR3 comprises 15 residues. CDR1 and CDR2 from the germline V gene are MNHNS and SASEGT.

The chain carries TRBV6-6 and TRBJ2-6; no clear D. The CDR3 consists of 16 residues. In germline, CDR1 is MNHNY, CDR2 SVGAGI (reference sequence). The V end lost 2 bases, the J end lost 2 bases, and 10 bases lay between the germline ends. The DNA for the CDR3 is TGTGCCAGCAGTTACGCCGAAACGGCTGGGGCCAACGTCCTGACTTTC. It is translated as CASSYAETAGANVLTF.

This clonotype appeared many times. The chain links TRBV20-1 to TRBJ1-1, with no clear D. CDR3 size: 13 residues. Germline V gives CDR1 DFQATT, CDR2 SNEGSKA (reference sequence). The ends were cut back, 3 bases at V and 2 bases at J, with 10 bases in the middle. The CDR3 nucleotides read TGCAGTGCTAGTGGCAGCCTAAACACTGAAGCTTTCTTT. Its protein product is CSASGSLNTEAFF.

This clonotype has at least ten counts. The chain links TRBV20-1 to TRBJ2-7, with 12 bases fitting TRBD2. Germline values: CDR1 DFQATT, CDR2 SNEGSKA (reference sequence). The ends lost 1 base at V and 7 bases at J; junction bases unmatched: 5. The CDR3 length is 14 residues. CDR3 in DNA: TGCAGTGCTAGAGGTCTAGCGGGAGGGTTTGAGCAGTACTTC. Protein sequence: CSARGLAGGFEQYF.

This chain links TRBV6-1 with TRBJ2-1; TRBD2 is a possible D gene (5 bases). This CDR3 region has 13 residues. The V end was cut by 6 bases, the J end by 10 bases, with 16 bases between. Germline V gene lookup returns CDR1 MNHNS and CDR2 SASEGT. DNA of the CDR3: TGTGCCAGCAGCATCCTTCGACGGGAAGAGCAGTTCTTC. The encoded protein is CASSILRREEQFF.

J is TRBJ2-2 and V is TRBV5-6; the D gene is possibly TRBD2 (5 bases). The CDR3 is 16 amino acids. Germline assignment: CDR1 SGHDT and CDR2 YYEEEE. V was trimmed by 2 bases and J by 5 bases, leaving 16 bases between them. The DNA of the CDR3 is TGTGCCAGCAGCTTTATGAAGGGTCGGGGTACCGGGGAGCTGTTTTTT. Encoded protein: CASSFMKGRGTGELFF.

This clonotype came up many times. The V call is TRBV12-3 or TRBV12-4, the J call TRBJ1-5, with TRBD1 as a possible D gene (6 bases). V was clipped by 7 bases and J by 1 base, with 11 bases between them. The CDR3 is 14 amino acids. Here the CDR3 reads CASTRGGSNQPQHF. The CDR3 DNA follows: TGTGCCAGCACCCGAGGGGGAAGCAATCAGCCCCAGCATTTT.

The sample holds many counts of this clonotype. The chain has TRBV12-3 or TRBV12-4 and TRBJ2-3; a possible D gene is TRBD1 (5 bases). The CDR3 totals 14 residues. V lost 5 bases to trimming and J lost 4 bases, with 13 bases between them. The DNA for the CDR3 is TGTGCCAGCAGTCCGAATCAGGGCCCAGATACGCAGTATTTT. Translation gives CASSPNQGPDTQYF.

The chain has TRBV28 and TRBJ2-6; perhaps TRBD2 as D (5 bases). Trimming took off 6 bases at V and 0 bases at J, with 9 bases between the two ends. CDR1 is MDHEN and CDR2 is SYDVKM in the germline V gene. This CDR3 comprises 15 residues. CDR3 amino acids: CASSLALSGANVLTF. For the CDR3, the DNA is TGTGCCAGCAGCCTAGCCCTCTCTGGGGCCAACGTCCTGACTTTC.

The chain is built from TRBV11-1 and TRBJ2-6, with 10 nucleotides matching TRBD1. Looked up from germline, CDR1 is SGHAT and CDR2 is FQDESV (reference sequence). V lost 3 bases and J lost 8; bases outside the gene matches: 4. The CDR3 length is 15 residues. The CDR3 loop is CASSFGQGGSNVLTF. The CDR3 DNA follows: TGTGCCAGCAGCTTCGGACAGGGGGGGTCCAACGTCCTGACTTTC.